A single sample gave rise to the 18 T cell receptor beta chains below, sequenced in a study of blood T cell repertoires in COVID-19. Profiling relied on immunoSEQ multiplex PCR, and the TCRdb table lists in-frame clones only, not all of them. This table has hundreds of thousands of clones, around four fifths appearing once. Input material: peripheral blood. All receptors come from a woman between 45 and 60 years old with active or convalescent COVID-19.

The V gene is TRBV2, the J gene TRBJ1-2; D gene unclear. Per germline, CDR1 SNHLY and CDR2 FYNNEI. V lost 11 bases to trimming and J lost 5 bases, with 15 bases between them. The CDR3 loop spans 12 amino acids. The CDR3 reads CAALNPGYGYTF. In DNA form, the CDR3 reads TGTGCCGCCCTGAATCCGGGTTATGGCTACACCTTC.

CDR3 DNA: TGTGCCTGGACTTCCCTCGCTTCTCGGTTCCTCTCTGGAAACACCATATATTTT. Amino acid sequence: CAWTSLASRFLSGNTIYF. The rearrangement uses TRBV30 and TRBJ1-3, with D uncertain. Trimming shortened V by 4 bases and J by 0 bases, and 22 bases separated the two germline ends. CDR1 is GTSNPN and CDR2 is SVGIG in the germline V gene (reference sequence). CDR3 size: 18 residues.

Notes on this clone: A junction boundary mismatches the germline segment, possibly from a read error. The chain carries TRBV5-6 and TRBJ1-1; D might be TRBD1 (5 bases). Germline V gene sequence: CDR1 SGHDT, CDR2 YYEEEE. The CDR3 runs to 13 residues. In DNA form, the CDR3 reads TGTGCCAGCAGCTTGGGACAGATAAGTTTCAGGTCCTTT. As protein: CASSLGQISFRSF.

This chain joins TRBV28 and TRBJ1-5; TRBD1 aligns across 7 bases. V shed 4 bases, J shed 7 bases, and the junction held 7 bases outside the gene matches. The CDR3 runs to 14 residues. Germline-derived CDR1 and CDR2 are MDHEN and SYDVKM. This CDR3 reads CASSSPPGGQPQHF. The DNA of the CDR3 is TGTGCCAGCAGTTCCCCCCCAGGGGGGCAGCCCCAGCATTTT. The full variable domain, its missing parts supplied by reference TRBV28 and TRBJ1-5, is DVKVTQSSRYLVKRTGEKVFLECVQDMDHENMFWYRQDPGLGLRLIYFSYDVKMKEKGDIPEGYSVSREKKERFSLILESASTNQTSMYLCASSSPPGGQPQHFGDGTRLSIL.

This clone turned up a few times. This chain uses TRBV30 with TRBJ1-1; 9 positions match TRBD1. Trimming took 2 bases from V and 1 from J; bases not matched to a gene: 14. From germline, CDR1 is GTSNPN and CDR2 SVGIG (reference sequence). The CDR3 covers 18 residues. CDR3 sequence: CAWSLWGQGRWKNTEAFF. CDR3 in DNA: TGTGCCTGGAGTTTGTGGGGACAGGGCCGATGGAAGAACACTGAAGCTTTCTTT.

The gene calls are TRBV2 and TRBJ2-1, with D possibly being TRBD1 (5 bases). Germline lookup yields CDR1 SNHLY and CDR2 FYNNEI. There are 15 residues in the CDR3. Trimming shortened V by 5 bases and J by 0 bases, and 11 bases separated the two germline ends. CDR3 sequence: CASSYTGSSYNEQFF. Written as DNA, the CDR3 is TGTGCCAGCAGTTACACAGGAAGCTCCTACAATGAGCAGTTCTTC.

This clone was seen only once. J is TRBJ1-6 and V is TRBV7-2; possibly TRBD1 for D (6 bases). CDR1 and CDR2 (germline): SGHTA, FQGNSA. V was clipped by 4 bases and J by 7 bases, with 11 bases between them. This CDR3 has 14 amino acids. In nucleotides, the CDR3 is TGTGCCAGCAGCTCCAGGGGAAGGAATTCACCCCTCCACTTT. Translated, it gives CASSSRGRNSPLHF.

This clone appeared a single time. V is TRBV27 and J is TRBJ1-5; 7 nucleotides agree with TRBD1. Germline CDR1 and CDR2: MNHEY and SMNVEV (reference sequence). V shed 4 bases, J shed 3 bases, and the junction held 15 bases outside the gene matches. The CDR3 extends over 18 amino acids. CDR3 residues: CASSSGLGRGPFNQPQHF. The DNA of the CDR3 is TGTGCCAGCAGTTCTGGGTTGGGTAGGGGGCCCTTCAATCAGCCCCAGCATTTT.

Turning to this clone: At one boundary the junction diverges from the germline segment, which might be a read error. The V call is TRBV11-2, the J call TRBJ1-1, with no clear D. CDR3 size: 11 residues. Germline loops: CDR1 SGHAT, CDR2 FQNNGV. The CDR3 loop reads CASTLAGRAFF. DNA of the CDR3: TGTGCCAGCACCTTAGCCGGGAGAGCTTTCTTT.

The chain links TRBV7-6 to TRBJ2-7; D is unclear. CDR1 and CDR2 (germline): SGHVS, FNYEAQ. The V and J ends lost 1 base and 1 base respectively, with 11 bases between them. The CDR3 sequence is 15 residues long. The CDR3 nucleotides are TGTGCCAGCAGCTTAGAGTTTTCGGTTTCCTACGAGCAGTACTTC. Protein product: CASSLEFSVSYEQYF.

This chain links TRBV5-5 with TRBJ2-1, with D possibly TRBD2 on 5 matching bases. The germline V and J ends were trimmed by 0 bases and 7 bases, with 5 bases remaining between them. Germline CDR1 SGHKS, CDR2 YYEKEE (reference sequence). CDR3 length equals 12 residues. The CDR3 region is CASSLGGNEQFF. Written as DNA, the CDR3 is TGTGCCAGCAGCTTGGGAGGGAATGAGCAGTTCTTC.

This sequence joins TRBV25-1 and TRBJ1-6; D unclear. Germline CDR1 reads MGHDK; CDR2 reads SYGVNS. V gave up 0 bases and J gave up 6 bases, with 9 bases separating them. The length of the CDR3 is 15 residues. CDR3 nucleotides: TGTGCCAGCAGTGAATATGGCATCCCTAATTCACCCCTCCACTTT. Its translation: CASSEYGIPNSPLHF.

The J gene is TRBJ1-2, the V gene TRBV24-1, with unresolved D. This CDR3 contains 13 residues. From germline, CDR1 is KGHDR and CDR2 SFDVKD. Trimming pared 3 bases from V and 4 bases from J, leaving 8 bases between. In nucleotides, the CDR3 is TGTGCCACCAGTGATCCCCGTTCCTATGGCTACACCTTC. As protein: CATSDPRSYGYTF.

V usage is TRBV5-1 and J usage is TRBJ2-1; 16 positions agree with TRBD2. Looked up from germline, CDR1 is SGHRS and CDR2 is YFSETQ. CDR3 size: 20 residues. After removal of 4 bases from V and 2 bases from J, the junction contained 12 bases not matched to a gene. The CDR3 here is CASSQTAGTSGRGAYNEQFF. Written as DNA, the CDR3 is TGCGCCAGCAGCCAAACGGCCGGGACTAGCGGGAGGGGAGCCTACAATGAGCAGTTCTTC.

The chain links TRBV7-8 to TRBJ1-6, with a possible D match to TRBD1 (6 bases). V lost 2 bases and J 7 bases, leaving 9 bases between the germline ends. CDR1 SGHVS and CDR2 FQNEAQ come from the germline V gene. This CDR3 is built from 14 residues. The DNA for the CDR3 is TGTGCCAGCAGCTTATCAGGGGACAATTCACCCCTCCACTTT. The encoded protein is CASSLSGDNSPLHF.

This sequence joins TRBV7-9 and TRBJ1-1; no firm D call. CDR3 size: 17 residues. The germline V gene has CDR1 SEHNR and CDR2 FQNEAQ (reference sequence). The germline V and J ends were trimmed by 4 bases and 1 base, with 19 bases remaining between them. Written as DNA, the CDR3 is TGTGCCAGCAGCTCTTACCGGGTCTTAACCTCGAACACTGAAGCTTTCTTT. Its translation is CASSSYRVLTSNTEAFF. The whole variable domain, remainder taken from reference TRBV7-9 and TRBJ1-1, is DTGVSQNPRHKITKRGQNVTFRCDPISEHNRLYWYRQTLGQGPEFLTYFQNEAQLEKSRLLSDRFSAERPKGSFSTLEIQRTEQGDSAMYLCASSSYRVLTSNTEAFFGQGTRLTVV.

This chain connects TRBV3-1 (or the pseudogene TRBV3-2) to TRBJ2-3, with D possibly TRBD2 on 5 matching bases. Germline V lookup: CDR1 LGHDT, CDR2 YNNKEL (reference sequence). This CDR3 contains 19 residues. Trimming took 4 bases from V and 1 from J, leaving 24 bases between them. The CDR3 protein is CASSPSRGTSWVRTDTQYF. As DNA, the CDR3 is TGTGCCAGCAGCCCGAGCCGGGGAACTAGTTGGGTTCGCACAGATACGCAGTATTTT.

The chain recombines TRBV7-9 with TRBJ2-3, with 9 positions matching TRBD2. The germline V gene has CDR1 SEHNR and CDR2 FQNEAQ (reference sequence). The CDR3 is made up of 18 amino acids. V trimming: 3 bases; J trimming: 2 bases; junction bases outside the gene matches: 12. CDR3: CASSFGTSRNYPTDTQYF. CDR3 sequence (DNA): TGTGCCAGCAGCTTCGGGACTAGCCGCAATTATCCCACAGATACGCAGTATTTT. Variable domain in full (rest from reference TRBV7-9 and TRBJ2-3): DTGVSQNPRHKITKRGQNVTFRCDPISEHNRLYWYRQTLGQGPEFLTYFQNEAQLEKSRLLSDRFSAERPKGSFSTLEIQRTEQGDSAMYLCASSFGTSRNYPTDTQYFGPGTRLTVL.